These T cell receptor beta chains were read from a single sample in a study of identical twins. TCRdb redid the calling of the 5' RACE reads with MiXCR, one entry per CDR3 protein. The sample has around 300,000 distinct CDR3 sequences; about 8% are singletons. The sample was also reused in another study, on yellow fever vaccine responses in identical twins.

The source material was memory (CD45RO+) T cells sorted from blood. Every receptor here comes from a woman between 18 and 29 years old in good health. CDR3s include the opening cysteine and the closing phenylalanine or tryptophan. A D gene is named only where the DNA matches it firmly. The size of a clone is reported for some rows only, either as once, few or many, or as a class for expanded clones.

TRBV20-1	-	-	TRBJ1-5	TGCAGTGCGTACCGGGACAATAGCAATCAGCCCCAGCATTTT	CSAYRDNSNQPQHF
TRBV3-1	-	many	TRBJ2-3	TGTGCCAGCAGCCACGATCTAGGAGGGGTCACAGATACGCAGTATTTT	CASSHDLGGVTDTQYF
TRBV7-6	TRBD1	few	TRBJ1-1	TGTGCCAGCAGCTTGATCGCCGGGACAGGGGCGAACACTGAAGCTTTCTTT	CASSLIAGTGANTEAFF
TRBV20-1	-	few	TRBJ1-5	TGCAGTGCTGGGAACTCCGGGACACCTAATCAGCCCCAGCATTTT	CSAGNSGTPNQPQHF
TRBV7-3	TRBD2	few	TRBJ2-5	TGTGCCAGCAGAATTGGGCCGGGAGGACAAGAGACCCAGTACTTC	CASRIGPGGQETQYF
TRBV9	TRBD2	many	TRBJ2-7	TGTGCCAGCAGCGTAGGGCTAGCGGGTTCCTACGAGCAGTACTTC	CASSVGLAGSYEQYF
TRBV7-2	TRBD2	few	TRBJ2-1	TGTGCCAGCAGCTTAAGCGGGGGTGGGTGGGATGAGCAGTTCTTC	CASSLSGGGWDEQFF
TRBV21-1	-	-	TRBJ2-3	TGTGCCAGCAGCAAAGACGGCAGCGGTAGACACATCCTTTTCACAGATACGCAGTATTTT	CASSKDGSGRHILFTDTQYF
TRBV11-1	-	-	TRBJ2-1	TGTGCCAGCAGCTTAGCGGGAGGCCGCCTTTTCTCCTACAATGAGCAGTTCTTC	CASSLAGGRLFSYNEQFF
TRBV20-1	-	-	TRBJ2-5	TGCAGTGCTAGCAGGAACCTCCAAGAGACCCAGTACTTC	CSASRNLQETQYF
TRBV29-1	-	many	TRBJ2-1	TGCACTGGGGTCTCCTACAATGAGCAGTTCTTC	CTGVSYNEQFF
TRBV28	TRBD1	few	TRBJ2-6	TGTGCCAGCAGCTCGGCGGGACAGGGTCCCTCTGGGGCCAACGTCCTGACTTTC	CASSSAGQGPSGANVLTF
TRBV5-1	-	many	TRBJ2-7	TGCGCCAGCAGCTTGGACTACAGGGATGGCGAGCAGTACTTC	CASSLDYRDGEQYF
TRBV6-4	-	few	TRBJ2-3	TGTGCCAGCAGTGACGGGGGCGCGGATACGCAGTATTTT	CASSDGGADTQYF
TRBV7-8	-	many	TRBJ2-1	TGTGCCAGCAGCTTAGAAGTCGTAGTATTTGGGAATGAGCAGTTCTTC	CASSLEVVVFGNEQFF
TRBV10-3	-	many	TRBJ1-1	TGTGCCATCAGGGAAATGGGACCGCAGAACACTGAAGCTTTCTTT	CAIREMGPQNTEAFF
TRBV5-5	TRBD1	few	TRBJ1-2	TGTGCCAGCAGCTTGAGTACAGGGGTCTATGGCTACACCTTC	CASSLSTGVYGYTF
TRBV18	TRBD2	-	TRBJ2-3	TGTGCCAGCTCACCACCTAGGACTAGCGGGCCACGCACAGATACGCAGTATTTT	CASSPPRTSGPRTDTQYF
TRBV5-5	-	many	TRBJ1-6	TGTGCCAGCAGCTTGGGGGGATTGGATTCACCCCTCCACTTT	CASSLGGLDSPLHF
TRBV19	-	many	TRBJ1-2	TGTGCCAGTAGTCCCTCAACAGGGACCGGCTATGGCTACACCTTC	CASSPSTGTGYGYTF
TRBV5-1	-	many	TRBJ2-3	TGCGCCAGCAGCTTGAGAACAGGGTCAGATACGCAGTATTTT	CASSLRTGSDTQYF
TRBV9	TRBD2	many	TRBJ2-1	TGTGCCAGCAGCGTAACTAGCGGGGGGAACTACAATGAGCAGTTCTTC	CASSVTSGGNYNEQFF
TRBV5-1	TRBD1	many	TRBJ2-1	TGCGCCAGCAGCCCGGACAGGGCACAGGGTGAGCAGTTCTTC	CASSPDRAQGEQFF
TRBV12-3/TRBV12-4	-	many	TRBJ2-1	TGTGCCAGCAGTCCCGGGACACTCAGGGAGTATAATGAGCAGTTCTTC	CASSPGTLREYNEQFF
TRBV20-1	-	few	TRBJ2-5	TGCAGTGCCAATGGGCGGCCCACTAACCAAGAGACCCAGTACTTC	CSANGRPTNQETQYF
TRBV12-3/TRBV12-4	TRBD1	many	TRBJ2-1	TGTGCCAGCAGCACCCTGTCGGCAGGGGGCAATGAGCAGTTCTTC	CASSTLSAGGNEQFF
TRBV10-3	-	few	TRBJ2-1	TGTGCCATCAGTGAGTCATTGAGCGGCGCACAGTTCTTC	CAISESLSGAQFF
TRBV20-1	TRBD2	-	TRBJ2-1	TGCAGTGCTAGGGGGGGGCGGGAGGCCGATGAGCAGTTCTTC	CSARGGREADEQFF
TRBV6-1	-	-	TRBJ2-5	TGTGCCAGCAACCCGTTGGGGGCGGGAGTTCAAGAGACCCAGTACTTC	CASNPLGAGVQETQYF
TRBV28	-	-	TRBJ2-1	TGTGCCAGCAGTTCGGCCGGGACTCAGTCCTACAATGAGCAGTTCTTC	CASSSAGTQSYNEQFF
TRBV3-1	-	few	TRBJ1-2	TGTGCCAGCAGCCAAGAGACGCGGGTCCTCAATGGCTACACCTTC	CASSQETRVLNGYTF
TRBV7-4	-	many	TRBJ2-7	TGTGCCAGCAGCCTTACTAACAGGGAGTTAAACTACGAGCAGTACTTC	CASSLTNRELNYEQYF
TRBV20-1	-	-	TRBJ2-1	TGCAGTGCTACCCAGGGCCAACGGTACAATGAGCAGCTCTTC	CSATQGQRYNEQLF
TRBV11-1	-	-	TRBJ1-2	TGTGCCAGCAGCCCTGATGGGGGGCGGGATGGCTACACCTTC	CASSPDGGRDGYTF
TRBV7-2	-	many	TRBJ1-6	TGTGCCAGCAGCTTGGGTCAGCTTAAAAATTCACCCCTCCACTTT	CASSLGQLKNSPLHF
TRBV7-3	TRBD2	few	TRBJ2-1	TGTGCCAGCAGTTCCTCGCTAGCGGATGAGCAGTTCTTC	CASSSSLADEQFF
TRBV28	TRBD1	many	TRBJ2-7	TGTGCCACCGAGTGGTCAGGGGGCTACGAGCAGTACTTC	CATEWSGGYEQYF
TRBV29-1	TRBD1	-	TRBJ1-1	TGCAGCGCTTTAGGACAGGCGAACACTGAAGCTTTCTTT	CSALGQANTEAFF
TRBV12-3/TRBV12-4	TRBD1	many	TRBJ1-1	TGTGCCAGCAGCTCTCAACAGGGGGGCACTGAAGCTTTCTTT	CASSSQQGGTEAFF
TRBV14	TRBD1	-	TRBJ2-2	TGTGCCAGCAGCCAAGTCCCAGGGGGGAACACCGGGGAGCTGTTTTTT	CASSQVPGGNTGELFF
TRBV11-1	-	few	TRBJ1-4	TGTGCCAGCAGCTTCGGACTCACAACTAATGAAAAACTGTTTTTT	CASSFGLTTNEKLFF
TRBV9	-	few	TRBJ2-7	TGTGCCAGCAGCGTAGGAGCAGGGCTCTCCTACGAGCAGTACTTC	CASSVGAGLSYEQYF
TRBV28	TRBD1	many	TRBJ2-7	TGTGCCACAGCCGTCCGGGACAGGGGAAAGGGCGAGCAGTACTTC	CATAVRDRGKGEQYF
TRBV12-3/TRBV12-4	-	many	TRBJ2-2	TGTGCCAGCAGTTCCGGGGCGACCGGGGAGCTGTTTTTT	CASSSGATGELFF
TRBV29-1	-	-	TRBJ1-1	TGCAGCGTTGAAGATCTCGCTGAAGCTTTCTTT	CSVEDLAEAFF
TRBV5-1	-	-	TRBJ2-5	TGCGCCAGCAGCTTGGCGGCTTGGGGGGTGGAGGAGACCCAGTACTTC	CASSLAAWGVEETQYF
TRBV28	-	many	TRBJ1-1	TGTGCCAGCAGCCGCCTCGGGGCGGAGGGGACTGAAGCTTTCTTT	CASSRLGAEGTEAFF
TRBV6-4	-	many	TRBJ2-2	TGTGCCAGCAGTGACCGCAGCACCGGGGAGCTGTTTTTT	CASSDRSTGELFF
TRBV5-5	-	many	TRBJ1-1	TGTGCCAGCAGCTTGGTAGGGATAGGTATTGAACTTGAAGCTTTCTTT	CASSLVGIGIELEAFF
TRBV15	TRBD1	many	TRBJ1-1	TGTGCCACCAGCAGAGATCTCGGACAGGGGGGTGATTGGGACACTGAAGCTTTCTTT	CATSRDLGQGGDWDTEAFF
TRBV11-3	-	-	TRBJ1-1	TGTGCCAGCAGCTTAGTATTCGGCACTGAAGCTTTCTTT	CASSLVFGTEAFF
TRBV9	-	-	TRBJ1-3	TGTGCCAGCAGCGTAGGTAGCCAAGCCGGAAACACCATATATTTT	CASSVGSQAGNTIYF
TRBV19	-	many	TRBJ2-3	TGTGCCAGCAGGGTTGGCACAGATACGCAGTATTTT	CASRVGTDTQYF
TRBV5-4	TRBD2	-	TRBJ2-3	TGTGCCAGCAGCTTGTTCGCTAGCGGAAGCACAGATACGCAGTATTTT	CASSLFASGSTDTQYF